The 17 T cell receptor beta chains listed next were all sequenced from one sample in a study of response to subunit inactivated influenza vaccine. TCRdb recomputed calls from the RT-PCR reads with MiXCR, one row per CDR3 protein. This table has approximately 490,000 distinct CDR3 sequences, 6% to 9% appearing once. This material consisted of PBMCs from blood, taken roughly 24 months after vaccination. The receptors stem from a man aged 50-75 years who received an inactivated influenza vaccine.

This clonotype was counted ten times or more. The rearrangement joins TRBV9 to TRBJ2-1; 10 bases agree with TRBD2. V was clipped by 5 bases and J by 7 bases; unmatched bases: 12. Per germline, CDR1 SGDLS and CDR2 YYNGEE. CDR3 length: 16 residues. The DNA of the CDR3 is TGTGCCAGCAGTCGGGGGAGCGGGAGGGCGGGGAATGAGCAGTTCTTC. Translation gives CASSRGSGRAGNEQFF.

This clonotype was found many times. The V and J genes are TRBV12-3 or TRBV12-4 and TRBJ2-1; 9 bases line up with TRBD2. CDR3 length: 14 amino acids. V trimming: 1 base; J trimming: 10 bases; junction bases outside the gene matches: 5. CDR3: CASSLVRRGGEQFF. CDR3 nucleotide sequence: TGTGCCAGCAGTTTAGTGAGGCGGGGGGGAGAGCAGTTCTTC.

This clonotype was counted at least ten times. This sequence joins TRBV20-1 and TRBJ2-1; D is perhaps TRBD2 (6 bases). Between the trimmed V and J ends, which lost 5 bases and 2 bases, there was a span of 13 bases. Germline CDR1 reads DFQATT; CDR2 reads SNEGSKA (reference sequence). This CDR3 contains 14 residues. DNA of the CDR3: TGCAGTGCTCAGGCGGGGTATCCCTACAATGAGCAGTTCTTC. Amino acids: CSAQAGYPYNEQFF.

This clonotype showed up many times. The rearrangement uses TRBV29-1 and TRBJ1-1; the D is unclear. CDR3 size: 12 residues. Trimming took off 3 bases at V and 1 base at J, with 6 bases between the two ends. CDR1 and CDR2 from the germline V gene are SQVTM and ANQGSEA. This CDR3 is CSVDGRNTEAFF. The CDR3 coding sequence is TGCAGCGTTGATGGCAGGAACACTGAAGCTTTCTTT.

The chain couples TRBV5-6 to TRBJ2-1; either TRBD1 or TRBD2 may fit D (5 bases each). Germline values: CDR1 SGHDT, CDR2 YYEEEE. The CDR3 loop spans 15 amino acids. Trimming shortened V by 4 bases and J by 2 bases, and 13 bases separated the two germline ends. CDR3 nucleotides: TGTGCCAGCAGCGTCGGGACCAGCCCCTACAATGAGCAGTTCTTC. Protein: CASSVGTSPYNEQFF.

In its sample, this clonotype was seen many times. The chain uses TRBV29-1 and TRBJ2-1, with TRBD1 identical over 7 bases. The CDR3 length is 13 residues. Germline V gene sequence: CDR1 SQVTM, CDR2 ANQGSEA. V lost 5 bases, J lost 7 bases, and 8 bases stayed unmatched. The CDR3 bases are TGCAGCGTTCTGGACAGGAGGAAGAATGAGCAGTTCTTC. Its translation: CSVLDRRKNEQFF.

This clonotype has more than one count but fewer than ten. The V gene is TRBV19, the J gene TRBJ2-7, with D tentatively TRBD1 or TRBD2 (5 bases each). This CDR3 is 12 amino acids long. Germline assignment: CDR1 LNHDA and CDR2 SQIVND (reference sequence). Deletions cut 6 bases from V and 1 base from J, with 7 bases between. The CDR3 region has the DNA TGTGCCAGTAGGGGACGGTCCTACGAGCAGTACTTC. Its protein product is CASRGRSYEQYF. The full variable domain, rest sourced from reference TRBV19 and TRBJ2-7, is DGGITQSPKYLFRKEGQNVTLSCEQNLNHDAMYWYRQDPGQGLRLIYYSQIVNDFQKGDIAEGYSVSREKKESFPLTVTSAQKNPTAFYLCASRGRSYEQYFGPGTRLTVT.

This rearrangement joins TRBV5-1 to TRBJ2-5; 8 nucleotides align to TRBD1. Losses at the gene ends were 0 bases for V and 2 bases for J; bases not matched to a gene: 3. Per germline, CDR1 SGHRS and CDR2 YFSETQ. The CDR3 runs to 15 residues. The CDR3, as DNA: TGCGCCAGCAGCTTGGGGACAGGGTCTCAAGAGACCCAGTACTTC. Encoded protein: CASSLGTGSQETQYF.

For this clonotype: A much more abundant neighbour one base away suggests this may be a read error. The V gene is TRBV7-3, the J gene TRBJ2-7; no definite D call. CDR3 length: 13 amino acids. The V and J ends lost 5 bases and 5 bases respectively, with 13 bases between them. The germline gives CDR1 SGHTA, CDR2 FQGTGA. The CDR3 loop is CASSAGRYHEQYF. For the CDR3, the DNA is TGTGCCAGCAGCGCAGGCAGGTACCACGAGCAGTACTTC.

The J gene is TRBJ2-3, the V gene TRBV20-1; TRBD2 matches 7 bases. Germline CDR1 reads DFQATT; CDR2 reads SNEGSKA (reference sequence). Trimming at V came to 0 bases and at J to 4 bases, leaving 7 bases not matched to a gene. The CDR3 length is 15 residues. The CDR3 DNA reads as TGCAGTGCTAGAGACCAGCGGGACGGCGCAGATACGCAGTATTTT. Protein: CSARDQRDGADTQYF.

The chain links TRBV5-1 to TRBJ2-1; D may correspond to TRBD1 or TRBD2 (5 bases each). The CDR3 has 16 residues. V was shortened by 2 bases and J by 4 bases, with 16 bases between the two germline ends. The germline gives CDR1 SGHRS, CDR2 YFSETQ. In nucleotides, the CDR3 is TGCGCCAGCAGCTTCACCGGGACGGTTAAATACAATGAGCAGTTCTTC. Its protein is CASSFTGTVKYNEQFF. The full variable domain, with the rest looked up from reference TRBV5-1 and TRBJ2-1, is KAGVTQTPRYLIKTRGQQVTLSCSPISGHRSVSWYQQTPGQGLQFLFEYFSETQRNKGNFPGRFSGRQFSNSRSEMNVSTLELGDSALYLCASSFTGTVKYNEQFFGPGTRLTVL.

This clonotype was recorded many times. The rearrangement links TRBV5-6 to TRBJ1-1; 9 bases line up with TRBD1. The CDR3 contains 15 residues. The junction had 2 bases not matched to a gene; V was cut back by 1 base and J by 1 base. Germline CDR1 is SGHDT and CDR2 is YYEEEE. The CDR3 protein is CASSLTTGGNTEAFF. The CDR3 DNA reads TGTGCCAGCAGCTTGACGACAGGGGGGAACACTGAAGCTTTCTTT. Together with reference TRBV5-6 and TRBJ1-1, the CDR3 gives the full variable domain: DAGVTQSPTHLIKTRGQQVTLRCSPKSGHDTVSWYQQALGQGPQFIFQYYEEEERQRGNFPDRFSGHQFPNYSSELNVNALLLGDSALYLCASSLTTGGNTEAFFGQGTRLTVV.

This clonotype has a handful of counts. CDR3 nucleotide sequence: TGTGCCAGCAGGACCGGGACTAGGGACACCGGGGAGCTGTTTTTT. The encoded protein is CASRTGTRDTGELFF. V usage is TRBV6-2 or TRBV6-3 and J usage is TRBJ2-2; 8 nucleotides agree with TRBD2. V gave up 6 bases and J gave up 3 bases; unmatched junction bases: 6. The CDR3 loop spans 15 amino acids. Germline-derived CDR1 and CDR2 are MNHEY and SVGEGT.

This clonotype was picked up a small number of times. The chain's CDR3 is CASSYRIQGSSTEAFF. DNA for the CDR3: TGTGCCAGCAGTTATAGGATACAGGGGAGTAGCACTGAAGCTTTCTTT. The V call is TRBV6-2 or TRBV6-3, the J call TRBJ1-1; 7 positions match TRBD1. The junction had 11 bases not matched to a gene; V was cut back by 3 bases and J by 4 bases. Germline CDR1 and CDR2: MNHEY and SVGEGT. The CDR3 is 16 amino acids.

This clonotype came up a few times. The rearrangement links TRBV5-1 to TRBJ2-3; D might be TRBD1 or TRBD2, each matching 6 bases. The CDR3 runs to 14 residues. From germline, CDR1 is SGHRS and CDR2 YFSETQ. The V end was cut by 8 bases, the J end by 3 bases, with 16 bases between. The CDR3, as DNA: TGCGCCAGGGAACGGGGGCGCAGGACAGATACGCAGTATTTT. Translating gives CARERGRRTDTQYF.

This clonotype was recorded at least ten times. The V gene is TRBV20-1, the J gene TRBJ2-1; D uncertain. This CDR3 spans 13 amino acids. Deletions cut 7 bases from V and 7 bases from J, with 17 bases between. CDR1 DFQATT and CDR2 SNEGSKA come from the germline V gene (reference sequence). CDR3 in DNA: TGCAGTGTAGGACGGACGATTGGAAATGAGCAGTTCTTC. This encodes CSVGRTIGNEQFF.

This clonotype showed up just a few times. V gene TRBV5-1 combines with J gene TRBJ1-1; weak D call: TRBD1 (5 bases). This CDR3 is built from 15 residues. From germline, CDR1 is SGHRS and CDR2 YFSETQ. Trimming took 4 bases from V and 4 from J, leaving 17 bases between them. The CDR3 is CASSNSGRVGTEAFF. The CDR3 region has the DNA TGCGCCAGCAGCAACAGCGGCAGGGTGGGCACTGAAGCTTTCTTT. Using reference TRBV5-1 and TRBJ1-1 for the parts outside the CDR3, the full variable domain is KAGVTQTPRYLIKTRGQQVTLSCSPISGHRSVSWYQQTPGQGLQFLFEYFSETQRNKGNFPGRFSGRQFSNSRSEMNVSTLELGDSALYLCASSNSGRVGTEAFFGQGTRLTVV.